Described below is a single T cell receptor beta chain sequence and its context. This clone has a single count. It lacks a known antigen. It has no much larger one-base neighbor in the sample; base qualities were not kept. The sample contains more than one DNA sequence encoding this CDR3. The data derive from a study of cytomegalovirus exposure and HLA in healthy donors (dated by TCRdb to 2016 to 2017). Turning to the overall study: According to a later analysis, one platform produced both the approximately 110 validation repertoires and the 720 or so repertoires of the first cohort. Besides the first cohort of 550 to 750 subjects, a separate validation cohort made up of over 95 different subjects was used. The study was designed to test whether signatures of past pathogen exposure could be identified by cataloging public T cell receptors. To predict cytomegalovirus infection status, the study brought together high-throughput TCR immunosequencing, statistical association of individual TCRs with disease status, and machine learning. What the work shows at the level of the full study, not this receptor alone: Cytomegalovirus status was reported to be diagnosed by the classifier with high specificity and sensitivity in both the original and validation cohorts. Across donors, most TCR sequences were observed very rarely, whereas some public TCRs were present in many individuals. The authors suggested that the approach could potentially be extended to other disease states and immunological phenotypes. In vitro tests confirmed that a few of the cytomegalovirus-associated TCR beta chains recognize cytomegalovirus antigens. Of the cluster scores, roughly 95% were above 0 in a later analysis, which found that TCRs clustered in the first cohort also tended to co-occur in the 120 validation repertoires. A later analysis lacked HLA typing for the validation cohort, so it scored co-occurrence in that cohort across all 110 or so repertoires. The study listed 164 TCR beta chains as associated with cytomegalovirus.

Separate from the approximately 700-subject first cohort, the validation cohort of 95 to 150 subjects was the group to which the donors belonged. The library came from the immunoSEQ multiplex PCR assay. From the authors' description of their analysis: A statistical classification framework was developed to diagnose cytomegalovirus status using the catalog of TCR beta chain sequences. The clones in this table, taken by TCRdb from immuneACCESS, are in-frame only. Not every clone is retained; where verified, under half of the shortfall comes from an unresolved V gene, and the cause of the rest is unknown. V, J and clone size are taken as reported in that table, and D and trimming were inferred from the DNA itself. In this sample the table shows under 200,000 clones, 86% of which occur a single time. The biggest ten clones account for 5.5% to 6% of the sample. Trimming takes 0 bases from V and 3 bases from J, and the germline ends sit 7 bases apart. The CDR3 sequence holds 13 residues, the cysteine and phenylalanine included. The only DNA kept is the CDR3, 39 bases in frame from the first base. Via the germline V gene, CDR1 is SGHRS and CDR2 YFSETQ.

Sequenced material: PBMCs. This TCR was recovered from a woman between 25 and 40 years old in good health and CMV-seronegative. The chain is made from TRBV5-1 and TRBJ2-7, with no confidently assigned D gene. The CDR3 is CASSLVGGYEQYF. The DNA sequence reads TGCGCCAGCAGCTTGGTTGGCGGCTACGAGCAGTACTTC.